This TCR beta chain was recorded in a study of vaccination and CD4 T cells after COVID-19. As for the study in general: Control cultures were supplied with a CEFX pool, an HIV-1 Nef pool, or no peptide at all.

Described treatment: approximately 9-day PBMC culture with coronavirus spike peptide pools or control peptides (ViraFEST assay). The Oncomine TCR Beta short-read assay was applied to DNA of cultured CD4+ T cells. A single record per CDR3 protein comes from TCRdb applying MiXCR to the PCR reads. The table lists about 11,000 distinct CDR3 sequences, over 65% of them singletons. In regard to this clonotype: Its matching antigen is unknown.

Sequenced input: CD4+ T cells from blood, cultured in vitro. The receptor was derived from a human donor who had recovered from COVID-19.

CDR3 in amino acids: CSAIGRGDTIYF. As DNA, the CDR3 is TGCAGTGCTATTGGGCGGGGGGACACCATATATTTT. The chain is built from TRBV20-1 and TRBJ1-3; D is perhaps TRBD1 (5 bases). Germline V gene sequence: CDR1 DFQATT, CDR2 SNEGSKA (reference sequence). The germline V and J ends were trimmed by 4 bases and 8 bases, with 12 bases remaining between them. This CDR3 spans 12 amino acids.